This TCR beta chain was obtained from a study of identical twins. Study-wide points: Invariant cells of the MAIT and iNKT types might have partly distorted the zero-insertion analyses.

Healthy Caucasian donors formed the entire cohort. A universal primer site came from template switching; cDNA carried unique molecular identifiers. TCRdb reanalysed the 5' RACE reads using MiXCR and keeps one entry per CDR3 protein. The repertoire consists of about 530,000 distinct CDR3 sequences, with over 12% occurring once and the leading ten covering roughly 0.46%. A note on this clonotype: Its antigen is still unknown.

Another study also made use of these data, one on yellow fever vaccine responses in identical twins.

What was sequenced was CD4+ T cells sorted from blood. The sequence was collected from a woman aged 18-29 years in good health.

The CDR3 loop is CASSQATLQETQYF. In nucleotides, the CDR3 is TGCGCCAGCAGCCAAGCGACCCTCCAAGAGACCCAGTACTTC. J is TRBJ2-5 and V is TRBV4-1, with D unclear. The V end lost 1 base, the J end lost 1 base, and 7 bases lay between the germline ends. The V gene's germline CDR1 is MGHRA and CDR2 YSYEKL. The CDR3 is made up of 14 amino acids.